The rows below give T cell receptor beta chains drawn from one sample of a study of T cell responses to AZD1222 COVID-19 vaccine. Using immunoSEQ multiplex PCR, the repertoire was profiled, and TCRdb retains in-frame clones only, with some absent. The sample lists more than 140,000 clones, 88% occurring once. Specimen: peripheral blood, collected on day 0 of MenACWY control vaccination. The receptors stem from an adult in good health. Each CDR3 is given with its conserved first and last residue. The D gene is left open where the match is weak. Clone sizes are given selectively: once, few, many, or a class where the clone is expanded.

v_call,j_call,d_call,clone_size,cdr3_nt,cdr3_aa
TRBV5-4,TRBJ2-7,.,few,TGTGCCAGCAGCTCCTGGTCGCAGGGGAACTACGAGCAGTACTTC,CASSSWSQGNYEQYF
TRBV12-5,TRBJ1-1,.,.,TGTGCTAGTGGTTTTGTCACTGAAGCTTTCTTT,CASGFVTEAFF
TRBV4-3,TRBJ1-2,TRBD1,.,TGCGCCAGCAGCCAAGATCCCCAGGGGGCCGATACAGGCTACACCTTC,CASSQDPQGADTGYTF
TRBV10-3,TRBJ2-7,.,.,TGTGCCATCAGTTGGAATTCCTACGAGCAGTACTTC,CAISWNSYEQYF
TRBV15,TRBJ1-5,TRBD1,few,TGTGCCACCAGCAGAGAAGGGACAGGGCATCAGCCCCAGCATTTT,CATSREGTGHQPQHF
TRBV19,TRBJ2-1,.,.,TGTGCCAGTAGTATAAACGGGGGAAGATGGGACAATGAGCAGTTCTTC,CASSINGGRWDNEQFF
TRBV27,TRBJ2-1,.,.,TGTGCCAGCAGTCCCGTGGAACGGGATGAGCAGTTCTTC,CASSPVERDEQFF
TRBV19,TRBJ2-4,TRBD2,.,TGTGCCAGTAGCGGGGGGGGTCTGTACATTCAGTACTTC,CASSGGGLYIQYF
TRBV4-3,TRBJ2-7,TRBD1,.,TGCGCCAGCAGCCAAGAATCTCCTGGGACAGGGAACTCCTACGAGCAGTACTTC,CASSQESPGTGNSYEQYF
TRBV6-7,TRBJ1-3,.,.,TGTGCCAGCAGTTACTCGCCCATCCTGACAGGCCTTTTACACACCATATATTTT,CASSYSPILTGLLHTIYF
TRBV7-9,TRBJ1-4,.,.,TGTGCCAGCAGCTTAGCGATTCGTGAAAAACTGTTTTTT,CASSLAIREKLFF
TRBV27,TRBJ1-1,.,.,TGTGCCAGCAGTTTATTCGTGGGGCCCACTGAAGCTTTCTTT,CASSLFVGPTEAFF
TRBV5-1,TRBJ2-2,TRBD2,once,TGCGCCTGCCCCCCTCCTCCGGGACTAGCGGGATTCTCAGGAACCGGGGAGCTGTTTTTT,CACPPPPGLAGFSGTGELFF
TRBV27,TRBJ2-5,.,.,TGTGCCAGCAGTTTATTGGCCGGGGCTGAGCAAGAGACCCAGTACTTC,CASSLLAGAEQETQYF
TRBV6-4,TRBJ2-2,.,few,TGTGCCAGCAGTGACTCTACGTTAGGGGACACCGGGGAGCTGTTTTTT,CASSDSTLGDTGELFF
TRBV10-3,TRBJ2-3,.,.,TGTGCCATCAGTGAGAGGACAGATACGCAGTATTTT,CAISERTDTQYF
TRBV24-1,TRBJ2-5,.,.,TGTGCCACCAGTGACCCGACAGGGAGGGCCGGAGAGACCCAGTACTTC,CATSDPTGRAGETQYF
TRBV27,TRBJ1-6,.,.,TGTGCCAGCAGTACAGGGACCTATAATTCACCCCTCCACTTT,CASSTGTYNSPLHF
TRBV28,TRBJ2-1,TRBD2,.,TGTGCCAGCAGTAGCCGGGAGGCCGTCTATGAGCAGTTCTTC,CASSSREAVYEQFF
TRBV9,TRBJ1-1,.,once,TGTGCCAGCAGCGCTAGGACGGCCTTCGTAGGTGAAGCTTTCTTT,CASSARTAFVGEAFF
TRBV12-1,TRBJ1-4,.,once,TGTGCCAGCAGCTTTGGGACGCCCTCAGGGTTT,CASSFGTPSGF
TRBV7-2,TRBJ2-7,TRBD1,.,TGTGCCAGCAGCTTAGTTGGGGACAGGGCCTACGAGCAGTACTTC,CASSLVGDRAYEQYF
TRBV30,TRBJ2-7,.,few,TGTGCCTGGAGCCTCAGGGGGGCCTCCTACGAGCAGTACTTC,CAWSLRGASYEQYF
TRBV5-1,TRBJ1-1,TRBD1,.,TGCGCCAGCAGCAGGGGACAGCCGAACACTGAAGCTTTCTTT,CASSRGQPNTEAFF
TRBV9,TRBJ1-1,.,.,TGTGCCAGCAGCGTGGCGAACACTGAAGCTTTCTTT,CASSVANTEAFF
TRBV28,TRBJ2-2,.,few,TGTGCCAGCAGTTTAACAGGGATCGGGGAGCTGTTTTTT,CASSLTGIGELFF
TRBV28,TRBJ2-6,TRBD1,.,TGTGCCAGCAGCAAAGGGGGCGCTTCTGCTGGGGCCAACGTCCTGACTTTC,CASSKGGASAGANVLTF
TRBV5-4,TRBJ1-1,TRBD1,once,TGTGCCAGCAGCCGGGACAGCCCGGCCACTGAAGCTTTCTTT,CASSRDSPATEAFF
TRBV2,TRBJ2-1,TRBD2,.,TGTGCCAGCGAAGGACTAGCGGGATATGAGCAGTTCTTC,CASEGLAGYEQFF
TRBV5-6,TRBJ2-7,TRBD2,.,TGTGCCAGCAGCTTGTGGACTAGCGCCTACGAGCAGTACTTC,CASSLWTSAYEQYF
TRBV5-1,TRBJ2-1,TRBD2,once,TGCGCCAGCAGTCGGACTAGCGGCCTCTCCTACAATGAGCAGTTCTTC,CASSRTSGLSYNEQFF
TRBV5-6,TRBJ1-2,.,.,TGTGCCAGCAGCTTACGGCAGCCAGTGGGCTACACCTTC,CASSLRQPVGYTF
TRBV5-1,TRBJ1-4,.,.,TGCGCCAGCAGGCCAGGGACCGCTAATGAAAAACTGTTTTTT,CASRPGTANEKLFF
TRBV4-2,TRBJ2-5,.,.,TGTGCCAGCAGCCAAGATTTTCCGGGCTTGGTAGAGACCCAGTACTTC,CASSQDFPGLVETQYF
TRBV29-1,TRBJ1-2,TRBD1,.,TGCAGCGTTGAAGATGGCGACAGGGGCTATGGCTACACCTTC,CSVEDGDRGYGYTF
TRBV4-3,TRBJ2-3,.,.,TGCGCCAGCAGCGCCCGGGACATCCACACAGATACGCAGTATTTT,CASSARDIHTDTQYF
TRBV7-9,TRBJ2-3,.,.,TGTGCCAGCAGCTTTCGACTCAACACAGATACGCAGTATTTT,CASSFRLNTDTQYF
TRBV3-1/TRBV3-2,TRBJ2-7,TRBD2,.,TGTGCCAGCAGCCATGAAACTTCCGGCGGGGGGGCCTTCTCCTACGAGCAGTACTTC,CASSHETSGGGAFSYEQYF
TRBV10-3,TRBJ2-7,.,.,TGTGCCATCAGGGACGGACAGAGACCCAAAAGCCCCTACGAGCAGTACTTC,CAIRDGQRPKSPYEQYF
TRBV15,TRBJ2-1,TRBD2,.,TGTGCCACCAGCAGAGATCTAGCGGGGGGAGAGCAGTTCTTC,CATSRDLAGGEQFF
TRBV9,TRBJ1-1,TRBD1,once,TGTGCCAGCAGCGTAGGAGCAGGGGGGGACACTGAAGCTTTCTTT,CASSVGAGGDTEAFF
TRBV14,TRBJ2-1,.,.,TGTGCCAGCAGCGCCAACGAGGGGCAGTTCTTC,CASSANEGQFF
TRBV11-3,TRBJ1-6,TRBD1,.,TGTGCCAGCAGCTTTTATGGACAGGGTGCTTCACCCCTCCACTTT,CASSFYGQGASPLHF
TRBV3-1/TRBV3-2,TRBJ1-2,.,.,TGTGCCAGCAGCCAAGGGACAGCGGGCGGCTATGGCTACACCTTC,CASSQGTAGGYGYTF
TRBV3-1/TRBV3-2,TRBJ1-5,TRBD1,.,TGTGCCAGCAGCCCAGGACAGGAGGGTCAGCCCCAGCATTTT,CASSPGQEGQPQHF
TRBV4-3,TRBJ1-2,TRBD1,.,TGCGCCAGCAGCCAAGGTTCCGGGACAGGGGTTAATTATGGCTACACCTTC,CASSQGSGTGVNYGYTF
TRBV6-2/TRBV6-3,TRBJ1-1,.,few,TGTGCCAGCAGCCTCGGGACTGAAGCTTTCTTT,CASSLGTEAFF
TRBV2,TRBJ1-1,.,.,TGTGCCAGCACTCCATGGGGGAACACTGAAGCTTTCTTT,CASTPWGNTEAFF
TRBV11-2,TRBJ1-1,TRBD1,.,TGTGCCAGCAGCCCGGACAGGGGTTTGTACACTGAAGCTTTCTTT,CASSPDRGLYTEAFF
TRBV11-2,TRBJ2-5,TRBD2,.,TGTGCCAGCAGCTTAGGTCTAGCGGGCTGGGAGACCCAGTACTTC,CASSLGLAGWETQYF